Shown below are 9 T cell receptor beta chains from a single sample sequenced in a study of vaccination and CD4 T cells after COVID-19. Sequencing of DNA taken from cultured CD4+ T cells relied on the Oncomine TCR Beta short-read assay. TCRdb reprocessed the PCR reads with MiXCR, giving one entry per CDR3 protein. The sample contains 17,000 or so distinct CDR3 sequences, roughly 30% of which appear only once. These TCRs are of unknown antigen specificity. Sample treatment: 10-day PBMC culture with coronavirus spike peptide pools or control peptides (ViraFEST assay). Sequenced sample: cultured CD4+ T cells from blood. Receptor source: a human donor with COVID-19.

The rearrangement uses TRBV6-1 and TRBJ1-5; maybe TRBD1 (5 bases). The germline CDR1 and CDR2 sequences are MNHNS and SASEGT. Trimming cost V 6 bases and J 7 bases, with 16 bases left between them. This CDR3 spans 14 amino acids. The CDR3, as DNA: TGTGCCAGCAGAAATGGGGGTGTAGAGCAGCCCCAGCATTTT. This gives the protein CASRNGGVEQPQHF.

The rearrangement uses TRBV11-3 and TRBJ2-3, with TRBD2 matching 9 bases. The CDR3 has 16 residues. V shed 3 bases, J shed 1 base, and the junction held 5 bases outside the gene matches. The germline CDR1 and CDR2 sequences are SGHNT and YENEEA. This CDR3 reads CASSFLAGEGTDTQYF. The DNA of the CDR3 is TGTGCCAGCAGCTTCTTAGCGGGGGAGGGCACAGATACGCAGTATTTT.

This rearrangement joins TRBV19 to TRBJ1-3; tentatively, D is TRBD1 (6 bases). There are 15 residues in the CDR3. Germline assignment: CDR1 LNHDA and CDR2 SQIVND (reference sequence). The V and J ends lost 7 bases and 3 bases respectively, with 16 bases between them. The CDR3 is CASTRGGLSGNTIYF. CDR3 sequence (DNA): TGTGCCAGTACCAGAGGGGGGCTCAGTGGAAACACCATATATTTT. Complete variable domain (other parts from reference TRBV19 and TRBJ1-3): DGGITQSPKYLFRKEGQNVTLSCEQNLNHDAMYWYRQDPGQGLRLIYYSQIVNDFQKGDIAEGYSVSREKKESFPLTVTSAQKNPTAFYLCASTRGGLSGNTIYFGEGSWLTVV.

With respect to this clonotype: The germline gene is not matched at one end of the junction; a read error may be the cause. This sequence joins TRBV29-1 and TRBJ1-1; D is perhaps TRBD1 (5 bases). The CDR3 has 13 amino acids. Germline lookup yields CDR1 SQVTM and CDR2 ANQGSEA. CDR3: CSVGWGMNTEAFF. The CDR3 DNA is TGCAGCGTTGGCTGGGGCATGAACACTGAAGCCTTCTTT. Full variable domain (rest looked up from reference TRBV29-1 and TRBJ1-1): SAVISQKPSRDICQRGTSLTIQCQVDSQVTMMFWYRQQPGQSLTLIATANQGSEATYESGFVIDKFPISRPNLTFSTLTVSNMSPEDSSIYLCSVGWGMNTEAFFGQGTRLTVV.

This clonotype was found a few times. The chain couples TRBV6-2 or TRBV6-3 to TRBJ1-5, with TRBD1 matching over 7 bases. The CDR3 covers 14 residues. J lost 3 bases, V lost 6 bases, and 5 bases had no gene match. From germline, CDR1 is MNHEY and CDR2 SVGEGT. The CDR3 spells CASSGTAINQPQHF. CDR3 DNA sequence: TGTGCCAGCAGCGGGACAGCGATCAATCAGCCCCAGCATTTT.

There are a few counts of this clonotype. The rearrangement uses TRBV20-1 and TRBJ1-1, with TRBD1 as a possible D gene (5 bases). Trimming pared 6 bases from V and 10 bases from J, leaving 21 bases between. Germline V lookup: CDR1 DFQATT, CDR2 SNEGSKA (reference sequence). The CDR3 consists of 13 residues. Written as DNA, the CDR3 is TGCAGTGCCTCAGTCGCTGGGACCCCAGTAGCTTTCTTT. Protein sequence: CSASVAGTPVAFF.

The chain carries TRBV5-1 and TRBJ2-2, with TRBD2 matching over 8 bases. The CDR3 spans 17 residues. Germline CDR1 reads SGHRS; CDR2 reads YFSETQ. With V trimmed by 7 bases and J by 0 bases, 11 bases remained unmatched. CDR3 amino acids: CASGLRSGGANTGELFF. CDR3 bases: TGCGCCAGCGGTCTCCGGTCGGGGGGGGCGAACACCGGGGAGCTGTTTTTT. Combining the CDR3 with reference TRBV5-1 and TRBJ2-2 gives the whole variable domain KAGVTQTPRYLIKTRGQQVTLSCSPISGHRSVSWYQQTPGQGLQFLFEYFSETQRNKGNFPGRFSGRQFSNSRSEMNVSTLELGDSALYLCASGLRSGGANTGELFFGEGSRLTVL.

This chain connects TRBV7-6 to TRBJ1-6; D unresolved. Germline V lookup: CDR1 SGHVS, CDR2 FNYEAQ. The V gene lost 4 bases and the J gene lost 10 bases, with 17 bases spanning the gap. CDR3 length: 15 amino acids. CDR3 in amino acids: CASSYRGENGSPLHF. The CDR3 DNA sequence: TGTGCCAGCAGCTACCGTGGGGAAAATGGCTCACCCCTCCACTTT.

The rearrangement links TRBV5-1 to TRBJ2-6; 7 positions agree with TRBD1. The length of the CDR3 is 17 residues. Germline V gene sequence: CDR1 SGHRS, CDR2 YFSETQ. The V segment lost 3 bases and the J segment 0 bases; nucleotides outside the gene matches: 6. CDR3: CASSYRQGTSGANVLTF. The CDR3 coding sequence is TGCGCCAGCAGCTATCGACAGGGAACCTCTGGGGCCAACGTCCTGACTTTC.